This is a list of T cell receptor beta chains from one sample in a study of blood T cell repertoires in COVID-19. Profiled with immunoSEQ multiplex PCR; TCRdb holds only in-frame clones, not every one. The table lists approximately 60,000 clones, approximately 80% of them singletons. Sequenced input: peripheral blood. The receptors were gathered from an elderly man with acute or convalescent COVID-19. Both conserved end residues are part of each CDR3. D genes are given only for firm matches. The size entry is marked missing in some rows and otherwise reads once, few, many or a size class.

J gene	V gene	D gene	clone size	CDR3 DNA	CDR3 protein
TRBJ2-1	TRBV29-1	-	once	TGCAGCGTTGAAGGACAAAGCCATGAGCAGTTCTTC	CSVEGQSHEQFF
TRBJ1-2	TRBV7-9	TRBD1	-	TGTGCCAGCAGCTCCCGGGACAGGGTTTTCCGTGGCTACACCTTC	CASSSRDRVFRGYTF
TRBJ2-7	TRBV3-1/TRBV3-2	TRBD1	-	TGTGCCAGCAGCCGCTCCGGGACAGGAAGCTACGAGCAGTACTTC	CASSRSGTGSYEQYF
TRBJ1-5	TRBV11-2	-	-	TGTGCCAGCAGCTTAGCAGGGAATCAGCCCCAGCATTTT	CASSLAGNQPQHF
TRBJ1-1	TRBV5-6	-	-	TGTGCCAGCAGCTTGGATCAGGGGAACACTGAAGCTTTCTTT	CASSLDQGNTEAFF
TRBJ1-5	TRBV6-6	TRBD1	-	TGTGCCAGCAGTCAGGGGGCGCTTAATCAGCCCCAGCATTTT	CASSQGALNQPQHF
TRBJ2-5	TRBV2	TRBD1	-	TGTGCCAGCAGCGGGACAGCCCAAGAGACCCAGTACTTC	CASSGTAQETQYF
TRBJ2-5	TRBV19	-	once	TGTGCCAGTAGTGACGGGGCGGAGGGGGCCCTTTTTGAGACCCAGTACTTC	CASSDGAEGALFETQYF
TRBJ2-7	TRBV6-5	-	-	TGTGCCAGCAGTTACTCGCGGCAGGGGCCCAGGGGCGAGCAGTACTTC	CASSYSRQGPRGEQYF
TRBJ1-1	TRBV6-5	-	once	TGTGCCATCGGGGGGGCGAAGAACACTGAAGCTTTCTTT	CAIGGAKNTEAFF
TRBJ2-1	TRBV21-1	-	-	TGTGCCAGCAGCCAAAAAGGCCTAGGGGGTAATGAGCAGTTCTTC	CASSQKGLGGNEQFF
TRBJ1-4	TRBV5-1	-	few	TGCGCCAGCAGCTTGGGAGCGGGCCCTGCAACTAATGAAAAACTGTTTTTT	CASSLGAGPATNEKLFF
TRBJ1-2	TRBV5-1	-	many	TGCGCCAGCAGCCTCATTGGGGGGGACTATGGCTACACCTTC	CASSLIGGDYGYTF
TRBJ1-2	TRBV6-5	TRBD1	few	TGTGCCAGCAGTTTCCGACAGGGAAACTATGGCTACACCTTC	CASSFRQGNYGYTF
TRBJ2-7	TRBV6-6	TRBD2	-	TGTGCCAGCAGTTACACGGCTAGCGGATCCTACGAGCAGTACTTC	CASSYTASGSYEQYF
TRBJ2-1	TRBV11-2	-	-	TGTGCCAGCAGCCCACTTAGTAGGAGGGTTCGCCACAATGAGCAGTTCTTC	CASSPLSRRVRHNEQFF
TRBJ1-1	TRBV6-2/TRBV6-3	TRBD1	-	TGTGCCAGCAGTTACGATGACAGGGGCTACCAAGCTTTCTTT	CASSYDDRGYQAFF
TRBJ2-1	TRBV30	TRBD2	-	TGTGCCTGGAGTGCTCCCCGGGGGGGCGGGTTCTTC	CAWSAPRGGGFF
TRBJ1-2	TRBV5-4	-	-	TGTGCCGCCGGGGGGCAAATGAACTATGGCTACACCTTC	CAAGGQMNYGYTF
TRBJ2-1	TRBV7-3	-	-	TGTGCCAGCAGCCCCAGGGGGAGGTACAATGAGCAGTTCTTC	CASSPRGRYNEQFF
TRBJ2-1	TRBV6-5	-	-	TGTGCCAGCAGCCCCCCCGGGGGGCGGCAGTTCTTC	CASSPPGGRQFF
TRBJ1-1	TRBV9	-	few	TGTGCCAGCAGCTCGGGGGACGGAAACACTGAAGCTTTCTTT	CASSSGDGNTEAFF
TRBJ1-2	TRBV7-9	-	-	TGTGCCAGCAGCCCAGGCGAAGGCTACACCTTC	CASSPGEGYTF
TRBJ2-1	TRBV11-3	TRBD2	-	TGTGCCAGCAGCTTAGCAGGGACTAGCGGCCAGGGGGAGCAGTTCTTC	CASSLAGTSGQGEQFF
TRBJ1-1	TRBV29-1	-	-	TGCAGCGGCGAACAGGGCGCTTCGAACACTGAAGCTTTCTTT	CSGEQGASNTEAFF
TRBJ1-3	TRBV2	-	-	TGTGCCAGCAGTGAAGGAGGCACTGGAAACACCATATATTTT	CASSEGGTGNTIYF
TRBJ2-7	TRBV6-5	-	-	TGTGCCAGCACGGGGGCAGGGGGAGAGCAGTACTTC	CASTGAGGEQYF
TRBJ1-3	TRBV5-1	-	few	TGCGCCAGCAGCTTGGAAGGCACAGGCCCTGTCGGTGGAAACACCATATATTTT	CASSLEGTGPVGGNTIYF
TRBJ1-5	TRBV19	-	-	TGTGCCAGTAGTATAGCGTCCAATCAGCCCCAGCATTTT	CASSIASNQPQHF